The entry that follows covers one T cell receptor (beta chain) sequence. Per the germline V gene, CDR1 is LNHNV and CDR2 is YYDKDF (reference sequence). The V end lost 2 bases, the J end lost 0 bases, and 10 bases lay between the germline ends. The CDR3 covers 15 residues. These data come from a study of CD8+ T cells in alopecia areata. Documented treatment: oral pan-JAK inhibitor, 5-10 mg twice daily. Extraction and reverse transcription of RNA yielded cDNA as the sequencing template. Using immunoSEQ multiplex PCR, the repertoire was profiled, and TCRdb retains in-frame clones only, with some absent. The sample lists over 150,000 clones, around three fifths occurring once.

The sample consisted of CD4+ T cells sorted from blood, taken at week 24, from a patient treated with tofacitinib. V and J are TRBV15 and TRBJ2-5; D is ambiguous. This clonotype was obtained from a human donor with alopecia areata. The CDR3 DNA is TGTGCCACCAGCAGATCCACTAAGTACCAAGAGACCCAGTACTTC. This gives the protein CATSRSTKYQETQYF.